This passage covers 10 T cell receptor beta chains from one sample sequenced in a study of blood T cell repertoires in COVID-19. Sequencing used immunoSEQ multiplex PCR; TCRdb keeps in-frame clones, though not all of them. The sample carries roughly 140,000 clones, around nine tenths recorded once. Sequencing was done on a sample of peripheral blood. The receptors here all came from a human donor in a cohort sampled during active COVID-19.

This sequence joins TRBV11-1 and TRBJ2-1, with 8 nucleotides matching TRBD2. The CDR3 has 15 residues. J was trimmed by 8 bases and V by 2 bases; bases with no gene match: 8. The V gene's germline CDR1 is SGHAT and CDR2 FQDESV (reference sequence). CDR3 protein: CASSLRRGGYDEQFF. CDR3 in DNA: TGTGCCAGCAGCTTACGTCGGGGGGGCTATGATGAGCAGTTCTTC. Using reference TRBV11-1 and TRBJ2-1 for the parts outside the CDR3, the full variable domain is EAEVAQSPRYKITEKSQAVAFWCDPISGHATLYWYRQILGQGPELLVQFQDESVVDDSQLPKDRFSAERLKGVDSTLKIQPAELGDSAMYLCASSLRRGGYDEQFFGPGTRLTVL.

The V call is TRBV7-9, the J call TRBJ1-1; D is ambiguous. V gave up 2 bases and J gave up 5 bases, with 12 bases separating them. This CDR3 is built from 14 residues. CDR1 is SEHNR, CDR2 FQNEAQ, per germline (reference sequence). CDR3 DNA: TGTGCCAGCAGCTTAATCCTTGGGAGGACTGAAGCTTTCTTT. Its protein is CASSLILGRTEAFF.

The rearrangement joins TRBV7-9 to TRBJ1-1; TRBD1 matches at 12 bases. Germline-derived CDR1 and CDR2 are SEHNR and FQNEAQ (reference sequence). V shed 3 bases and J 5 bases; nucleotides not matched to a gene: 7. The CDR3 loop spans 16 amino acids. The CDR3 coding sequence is TGTGCCAGCAGCTTTGGGGACAGGGGGCGAAGGACTGAAGCTTTCTTT. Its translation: CASSFGDRGRRTEAFF.

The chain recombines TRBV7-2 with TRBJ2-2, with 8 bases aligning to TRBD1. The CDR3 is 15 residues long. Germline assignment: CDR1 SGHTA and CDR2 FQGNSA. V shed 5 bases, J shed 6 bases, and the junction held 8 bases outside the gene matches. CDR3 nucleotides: TGTGCCAGCAGCGTAAACAGGGGGTCGGCCGGGGAGCTGTTTTTT. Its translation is CASSVNRGSAGELFF.

CDR3 protein: CASSPTGLAGEFSLINEQFF. CDR3 coding DNA: TGTGCCAGTAGTCCTACGGGACTAGCGGGAGAGTTTTCGCTTATAAATGAGCAGTTCTTC. The chain recombines TRBV19 with TRBJ2-1; 14 nucleotides align to TRBD2. J gave up 7 bases and V 5 bases, and 19 bases lay outside the gene matches. The CDR3 loop spans 20 amino acids. From germline, CDR1 is LNHDA and CDR2 SQIVND (reference sequence).

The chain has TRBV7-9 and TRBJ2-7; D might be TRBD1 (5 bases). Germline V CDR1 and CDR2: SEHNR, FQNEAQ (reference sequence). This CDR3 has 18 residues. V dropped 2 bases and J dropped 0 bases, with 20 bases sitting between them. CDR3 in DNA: TGTGCCAGCAGCTTAAACCCCGGCCAGGGAACACTCTCCTACGAGCAGTACTTC. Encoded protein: CASSLNPGQGTLSYEQYF.

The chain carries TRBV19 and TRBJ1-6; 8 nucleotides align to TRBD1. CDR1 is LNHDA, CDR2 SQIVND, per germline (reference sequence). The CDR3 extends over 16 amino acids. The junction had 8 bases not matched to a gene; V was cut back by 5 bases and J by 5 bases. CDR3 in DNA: TGTGCCAGTAGTCGGGCCGGGACAGGAAATAATTCACCCCTCCACTTT. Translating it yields CASSRAGTGNNSPLHF. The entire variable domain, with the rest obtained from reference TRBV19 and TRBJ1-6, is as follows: DGGITQSPKYLFRKEGQNVTLSCEQNLNHDAMYWYRQDPGQGLRLIYYSQIVNDFQKGDIAEGYSVSREKKESFPLTVTSAQKNPTAFYLCASSRAGTGNNSPLHFGNGTRLTVT.

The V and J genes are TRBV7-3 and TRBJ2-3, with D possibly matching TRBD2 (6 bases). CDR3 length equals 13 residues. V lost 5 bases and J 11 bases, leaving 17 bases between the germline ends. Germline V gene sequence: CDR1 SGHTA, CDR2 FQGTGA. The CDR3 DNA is TGTGCCAGCAGCCGGGACTCAGCCGCTCAGCAGTATTTT. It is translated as CASSRDSAAQQYF.

This chain's CDR3 is CASSRGGNEKLFF. The CDR3 DNA follows: TGTGCCAGCAGCCGGGGGGGTAATGAAAAACTGTTTTTT. The chain links TRBV14 to TRBJ1-4; tentative D call: TRBD1 (5 bases). The CDR3 contains 13 residues. Deletions cut 4 bases from V and 4 bases from J, with 7 bases between. Germline CDR1 reads SGHDN; CDR2 reads FVKESK.

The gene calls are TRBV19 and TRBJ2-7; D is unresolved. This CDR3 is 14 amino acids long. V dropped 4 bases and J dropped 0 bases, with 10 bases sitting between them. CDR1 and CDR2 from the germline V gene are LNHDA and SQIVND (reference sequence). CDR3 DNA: TGTGCCAGTAGTACCCTTCCCAGCTCCTACGAGCAGTACTTC. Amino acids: CASSTLPSSYEQYF.